A few counts support the clone carrying this T cell receptor beta chain. Its antigen is not identified. The CDR3 covers 17 residues. V was shortened by 2 bases and J by 7 bases, with 21 bases between the two germline ends. The data originate from a study of T-cell reconstitution after alpha-beta-depleted transplantation in children. Study-wide results and limits: Among T cells one year after transplant, newly produced cells accounted for most counts and diversity. Roughly two months post-transplant, alpha-beta T cells reportedly originated from several hundred graft clones that had expanded.

Researchers prepared the TCRbeta library using unique molecular identifiers, the study reports. TCRdb redid the calling of the PCR reads with MiXCR, one entry per CDR3 protein. The sample includes 500,000 to 650,000 distinct CDR3 sequences, around 10% of them seen just once. The sequenced sample was PBMCs, mostly from graft donor cells, obtained 180 days after TCRalphabeta/CD19-depleted stem cell transplant. The chain employs TRBV12-3 or TRBV12-4 and TRBJ2-1; weak D call: TRBD2 (6 bases). The origin of this receptor is a female patient between 2 and 15 years old who had a stem cell transplant for aplastic anemia, so the T cells may come from the graft donor. The CDR3 loop is CASSLFEAGPRLNEQFF. For the CDR3, the DNA is TGTGCCAGCAGTTTATTTGAGGCGGGACCCAGACTTAATGAGCAGTTCTTC.